These T cell receptor beta chains were read from a single sample in a study of cytomegalovirus exposure and HLA in healthy donors. Using immunoSEQ multiplex PCR, the repertoire was profiled, and TCRdb retains in-frame clones only, with some absent. This table holds some 60,000 clones, 80% found once. The sequencing sample was made of PBMCs. The receptors were gathered from a male donor in good health and CMV-seronegative. Both conserved end residues are part of each CDR3. The D gene is left open where the match is weak. A clone size is listed for some rows: how often the clone was seen (once, few, many), or a class if it is expanded.

V gene	D gene	J gene	clone size	CDR3 DNA	CDR3 protein
TRBV4-3	-	TRBJ1-2	-	TGCGCCAGCAGCCAAGATTTGAACAGAGACTATGGCTACACCTTC	CASSQDLNRDYGYTF
TRBV25-1	-	TRBJ1-4	-	TGTGCCAGCAGTGAACAGACACGTGTGTTTTTT	CASSEQTRVFF
TRBV7-6	-	TRBJ2-3	-	TGTGCCAGCAGCTTAGAGAGCGGCACAGATACGCAGTATTTT	CASSLESGTDTQYF
TRBV6-1	TRBD1	TRBJ2-7	-	TGTGCCAGCAGTGGGTCTTGGACAGGAGACTACGAGCAGTACTTC	CASSGSWTGDYEQYF
TRBV12-2	-	TRBJ2-4	-	TGTGCAAGTCGCGCTACAGGGGGCGCGGAAAACATTCAGTACTTC	CASRATGGAENIQYF
TRBV7-3	TRBD1	TRBJ1-1	-	TGTGCCAGCAGCTCGGGACAGCCGAACACTGAAGCTTTCTTT	CASSSGQPNTEAFF
TRBV9	-	TRBJ2-4	-	TGTGCCAGCAGCGCCGGCGCGGAGGCCAAAAACATTCAGTACTTC	CASSAGAEAKNIQYF
TRBV9	TRBD1	TRBJ1-1	-	TGTGCCAGCAGCCCCTTGGACAGGACAAACACTGAAGCTTTCTTT	CASSPLDRTNTEAFF
TRBV20-1	-	TRBJ1-4	-	TGCAGTGCTAGTCGAGATGAAAAACTGTTTTTT	CSASRDEKLFF
TRBV19	TRBD1	TRBJ1-2	-	TGTGCCACCAAGGGGAACAGGGGAGCTAACTATGGCTACACCTTC	CATKGNRGANYGYTF
TRBV7-2	TRBD1	TRBJ2-1	-	TGTGCCAGCAGTCCACAGGGGGCGGAAGATGAGCAGTTCTTC	CASSPQGAEDEQFF
TRBV11-3	-	TRBJ1-6	-	TGTGCCAGCAGCTTAGATGGTCCAGATTCACCCCTCCACTTT	CASSLDGPDSPLHF
TRBV10-3	-	TRBJ1-3	few	TGTGCCATCAGTGATGGACAGGGAAACACCATATATTTT	CAISDGQGNTIYF
TRBV6-5	-	TRBJ1-2	-	TGTGCCAGCACCGATACGGGGGACGGCTACACCTTC	CASTDTGDGYTF
TRBV9	TRBD2	TRBJ2-7	-	TGTGCCAGCAGCCCCCGGATAGCGGGGAACGAGCAGTACTTC	CASSPRIAGNEQYF
TRBV13	TRBD1	TRBJ1-2	-	TGTGCCAGCAGCTTAGACAGGGGGTATGGCTACACCTTC	CASSLDRGYGYTF
TRBV18	TRBD2	TRBJ2-1	-	TGTGCCAGCCTACAGCGGGGGGCAGACAATGAGCAGTTCTTC	CASLQRGADNEQFF
TRBV2	-	TRBJ1-1	-	TGTGCCAGCAGTGAGGCCCGACAGAAGGCTTTCTTT	CASSEARQKAFF
TRBV6-6	TRBD1	TRBJ2-1	-	TGTACCAGCATCCGGACAGGGGGCTACAATGAGCAGTTCTTC	CTSIRTGGYNEQFF
TRBV5-1	-	TRBJ1-3	-	TGCGCCAGCAGCTTGGACAGGGAGAGTGGAAACACCATATATTTT	CASSLDRESGNTIYF
TRBV5-4	TRBD2	TRBJ2-3	-	TGTGCCAGCAGCCCGAGAGCGGGGAGGAGCACAGATACGCAGTATTTT	CASSPRAGRSTDTQYF
TRBV6-5	TRBD1	TRBJ2-4	-	TGTGCCAGCAGCCAGCGAGGGGGCGAAAACATTCAGTACTTC	CASSQRGGENIQYF
TRBV20-1	-	TRBJ2-7	-	TGCAGTGCTGTCGACAGCTACGAGCAGTACTTC	CSAVDSYEQYF
TRBV4-2	TRBD2	TRBJ2-3	-	TGTGCCAGCAGCCAAGCGATAGCGGGGGGGCAAGATACGCAGTATTTT	CASSQAIAGGQDTQYF